What follows is one TCR beta chain and its context. This sample was included in a study of neurological immune-mediated disorders. The germline V gene has CDR1 SEHNR and CDR2 FQNEAQ (reference sequence). This CDR3 has 16 residues. V shed 5 bases and J shed 2 bases, with 16 bases lying between them. 2 million PBMCs stored at -80 C were the source of the unsorted libraries. TCRdb re-called the 5' RACE reads with MiXCR, one entry per CDR3 protein. The table has about 84,000 distinct CDR3 sequences, 10% seen once. The chain combines TRBV7-9 with TRBJ2-1; D may be TRBD1 (6 bases). This receptor was taken from a man aged 40-55 years in good health. Material: PBMCs. The CDR3 protein is CASSNKQGVPYNEQFF. The CDR3, as DNA: TGTGCCAGCAGCAACAAACAGGGTGTACCCTACAATGAGCAGTTCTTC.